The entry that follows covers one T cell receptor (beta chain) sequence. What it binds is unknown. Other DNA sequences in this specimen translate into the identical CDR3. Only in-frame clones appear in the TCRdb table, and some are missing; sequencing was by immunoSEQ multiplex PCR. The sample lists about 5,000 clones, 90% to 95% occurring once. This entry is derived from a study of naive CD8 T cells in extremely preterm neonates. General study points: Relative to older groups, preterm infants had shorter, less trimmed CDR3s with fewer N additions. Preterm samples differed in productive template counts; sample size was small.

Trimming cost V 3 bases and J 5 bases; bases outside gene matches: 6. Germline V lookup: CDR1 SGHDN, CDR2 FVKESK. This CDR3 has 14 amino acids. Extremely preterm deliveries at about 23-27 weeks of gestation provided the preterm samples. Per sample, roughly 17,000 to 110,000 naive CD8+ cells were sorted. Sequencing used naive CD8+ T cells from cord blood. The receptor was isolated from a boy who was born preterm. The rearrangement uses TRBV14 and TRBJ1-1; 7 bases agree with TRBD1. The CDR3 reads CASSHPDRNTEAFF. The CDR3 DNA reads TGTGCCAGCAGCCACCCGGACAGGAATACTGAAGCTTTCTTT.